Below, 6 T cell receptor beta chains from the same sample are listed, as sequenced in a study of neurological immune-mediated disorders. One entry per CDR3 protein, called by TCRdb with MiXCR from the 5' RACE reads. The table shows 100,000 or so distinct CDR3 sequences, with less than 15% occurring only once. Time point of the sample: longitudinal time-point 2. The specimen was PBMCs. The receptors shown here come from a female donor with HTLV-1-associated myelopathy (HAM/TSP).

The sample holds many counts of this clonotype. The chain employs TRBV28 and TRBJ2-7; D not resolved. Germline CDR1 MDHEN, CDR2 SYDVKM. The CDR3 runs 12 residues. Deletions cut 1 base from V and 2 bases from J, with 3 bases between. The CDR3 reads CASSLYPYEQYF. The CDR3 coding sequence is TGTGCCAGCAGTTTATACCCCTACGAGCAGTACTTC. Drawing the rest from reference TRBV28 and TRBJ2-7, the complete variable domain is DVKVTQSSRYLVKRTGEKVFLECVQDMDHENMFWYRQDPGLGLRLIYFSYDVKMKEKGDIPEGYSVSREKKERFSLILESASTNQTSMYLCASSLYPYEQYFGPGTRLTVT.

Ten or more counts support this clonotype. The J gene is TRBJ2-2, the V gene TRBV5-1; no clear D. The germline V gene encodes CDR1 SGHRS and CDR2 YFSETQ. The CDR3 runs to 13 residues. Deletions cut 4 bases from V and 6 bases from J, with 10 bases between. The CDR3 protein is CASSPPPAGELFF. CDR3 nucleotide sequence: TGCGCCAGCAGCCCCCCCCCAGCCGGGGAGCTGTTTTTT. Filled out from reference TRBV5-1 and TRBJ2-2, the complete variable domain reads KAGVTQTPRYLIKTRGQQVTLSCSPISGHRSVSWYQQTPGQGLQFLFEYFSETQRNKGNFPGRFSGRQFSNSRSEMNVSTLELGDSALYLCASSPPPAGELFFGEGSRLTVL.

The table lists this clonotype with many counts. The V call is TRBV20-1, the J call TRBJ2-1, with 8 bases aligning to TRBD1. The germline V gene has CDR1 DFQATT and CDR2 SNEGSKA (reference sequence). Unmatched junction bases numbered 10, after V lost 6 bases and J lost 9 bases. CDR3 size: 13 residues. CDR3 amino acids: CSAHRTGMSEQFF. The CDR3 nucleotides read TGCAGTGCCCATAGGACAGGGATGAGTGAGCAGTTCTTC.

Ten or more counts support this clonotype. V and J are TRBV5-1 and TRBJ2-7; D ambiguous. This CDR3 comprises 13 residues. CDR1 is SGHRS, CDR2 YFSETQ, per germline. Trimming pared 1 base from V and 0 bases from J, leaving 5 bases between. The CDR3 nucleotides read TGCGCCAGCAGCTTGACAAGCTCCTACGAGCAGTACTTC. It codes for CASSLTSSYEQYF.

This clonotype was counted at least ten times. The chain carries TRBV5-6 and TRBJ2-1, with 8 bases aligning to TRBD1. Trimming at V came to 6 bases and at J to 9 bases, leaving 5 bases not matched to a gene. Germline CDR1 is SGHDT and CDR2 is YYEEEE. This CDR3 is 12 amino acids long. The CDR3 nucleotides read TGTGCCAGCAACCAGGACAGGGTTGAGCAGTTCTTC. It encodes CASNQDRVEQFF.

This clonotype was recorded many times. This sequence joins TRBV2 and TRBJ2-5; no reliable D call. The CDR3 is 15 residues long. The V gene's germline CDR1 is SNHLY and CDR2 FYNNEI. Trimming stripped 0 bases from V and 4 bases from J, with 12 bases between. The CDR3 nucleotides read TGTGCCAGCAGTGAAGCGGGTTCTATGGCAGAGACCCAGTACTTC. Translated, it gives CASSEAGSMAETQYF.